One T cell receptor (beta chain) is described in this entry. These data come from a study of cytomegalovirus exposure and HLA in healthy donors. It was with 60 Vbeta and 13 Jbeta primers that the PCR ran. Data came from immunoSEQ multiplex PCR; TCRdb stores just in-frame clones and leaves some out. Here the sample spans approximately 170,000 clones, over 70% being singletons. The CDR3 has 14 residues. Trimming at V came to 5 bases and at J to 2 bases, leaving 4 bases not matched to a gene. CDR1 is ENHRY and CDR2 is SYGVKD in the germline V gene. The sequenced sample consisted of PBMCs. The chain uses TRBV10-3 and TRBJ2-7; 9 bases map to TRBD1. This clonotype was sampled from a woman aged 18-29 years in good health and CMV-seronegative. The CDR3 region is CAISPGQGTYEQYF. Written as DNA, the CDR3 is TGTGCCATCAGTCCGGGACAGGGAACCTACGAGCAGTACTTC.